This TCR beta chain originates from a study of read filtering for tumor transcriptome and immune sequencing. Study-wide results and caveats: Dropping single-read clonotypes raised IR-seq and RNA-seq shared-clonotype correlation.

Molecular barcoded adaptors covering alpha/delta and beta/gamma chains were used on about 0.4 ug RNA. TCRdb reanalysed the reads using MiXCR and keeps one entry per CDR3 protein. The sample contains fewer than 50,000 distinct CDR3 sequences, around 15% of which appear only once. Germline V lookup: CDR1 SQVTM, CDR2 ANQGSEA. The CDR3 length is 12 residues. V lost 7 bases to trimming and J lost 2 bases; unmatched junction nucleotides: 4. This clonotype was observed at least ten times. Its cognate antigen is unknown. Sequencing was performed on a population of CD138-negative cells sorted from bone marrow. This receptor was obtained from a donor at least 40 years old with multiple myeloma. The chain links TRBV29-1 to TRBJ2-5, with 7 bases identical to TRBD1. CDR3: CSGQGLQETQYF. The CDR3 nucleotides read TGCAGCGGACAGGGATTACAAGAGACCCAGTACTTC.